The sequence of this T cell receptor (beta chain) was determined in a study of blood T cell repertoires in COVID-19. Background on the study: The United States, Italy and Spain supplied acute and convalescent COVID-19 samples.

Sequencing was performed with immunoSEQ multiplex PCR; in TCRdb, only in-frame clones are kept and a portion is missing. The data show more than 95,000 clones, roughly 82% seen once. Per the germline V gene, CDR1 is SGHRS and CDR2 is YFSETQ. This CDR3 contains 17 residues. V trimming: 2 bases; J trimming: 3 bases; junction bases outside the gene matches: 11. J is TRBJ1-5 and V is TRBV5-1, with 7 bases lining up with TRBD1. Sample: peripheral blood. This receptor was taken from a man aged 60 to 75 with acute or convalescent COVID-19. The CDR3 sequence is CASSFIGGGPSNQPQHF. The CDR3 DNA sequence: TGCGCCAGCAGCTTTATTGGAGGGGGCCCTTCCAATCAGCCCCAGCATTTT. The full variable domain, its missing parts supplied by reference TRBV5-1 and TRBJ1-5, is KAGVTQTPRYLIKTRGQQVTLSCSPISGHRSVSWYQQTPGQGLQFLFEYFSETQRNKGNFPGRFSGRQFSNSRSEMNVSTLELGDSALYLCASSFIGGGPSNQPQHFGDGTRLSIL.